This TCR beta chain was recorded in a study of T-cell reconstitution after alpha-beta-depleted transplantation in children (dated by TCRdb to the mid-2010s). For the wider study: T-cell immune reconstitution after TCRalphabeta/CD19-depleted allogeneic hematopoietic cell transplantation in children was quantitatively tracked in the study by means of TCR repertoire profiling. Paper-wide results and their limitations: The frequencies of hyperexpanded clones fell over the following months, and after one year, T-cell counts and TCRbeta diversity were mostly attributed to newly produced T cells. The apparently early recovery of alphabetaT-cell counts about two months after transplant reportedly depended on only several hundred rapidly expanded clones that came from non-depleted graft cells. In some patients, the high TCRbeta diversity seen at day 60 was put down to recipient T cells and intrathymic progenitors that had survived conditioning.

The sample's treatment or condition label, in plain terms: allogeneic hematopoietic cell transplantation with graft depleted of TCRalphabeta T cells and CD19 B cells. TCRalphabeta/CD19-depleted allogeneic hematopoietic cell grafts were given to the transplant recipients, all of whom were children. After removal of 6 bases from V and 4 bases from J, the junction retains 6 bases not matched to a gene. There are 13 amino acids in the CDR3, from cysteine to phenylalanine inclusive. The CDR3 DNA has 39 bases and is translated from base 1. The germline V gene yields SGDLS for CDR1 and YYNGEE for CDR2. Libraries came from PCR. Sequencing used an Illumina HiSeq 2500. TCR libraries were prepared with molecular barcoding, using unique molecular identifiers to normalize TCRbeta repertoire quantification. The raw public reads went through TCRdb reprocessing: fastp at Q25, MiXCR clone calling, in-frame beta chains kept. Each CDR3 protein appears once, grouped with its most common genes and DNA. Counted in this sample were 95,000 to 150,000 distinct CDR3 sequences; around 23% of them appeared once. Under 12% of the sample is taken by the ten largest.

This clonotype appeared many times. Its antigen is unknown. No per-base quality is available; no much larger clone lies one base away. The sequence derives from a male patient aged 2 to 10 who had a stem cell transplant for chronic granulomatous disease, so the T cells may come from the graft donor. The V and J segments used are TRBV9 and TRBJ2-5, and TRBD1 aligns with 7 junction nucleotides. This material consisted of PBMCs, mostly from graft donor cells, taken 180 days after TCRalphabeta/CD19-depleted stem cell transplant. At the DNA level, the sequence is TGTGCCAGCAACCGACAGGGCCTAGAGACCCAGTACTTC. Translated, this is CASNRQGLETQYF.